Listed below are T cell receptor beta chains from one sample, sequenced in a study of T-cell reconstitution after alpha-beta-depleted transplantation in children. TCRdb used MiXCR to reprocess the PCR reads, holding one entry per CDR3 protein. Here the sample spans more than 450,000 distinct CDR3 sequences, around 17% being singletons. The material was PBMCs from the stem cell graft donor, obtained from the stem cell graft. The receptors here all came from a human donor who donated a stem cell graft to a child with acute lymphoblastic leukemia. The CDR3 runs from the conserved cysteine through the conserved F or W. D genes are given only for firm matches. The size entry is marked missing in some rows and otherwise reads once, few, many or a size class.

.	TRBV6-2/TRBV6-3	TRBD1	TRBJ1-1	TGTGCCAGCAGGACCGGACAGGGAAGATGGACTGAAGCTTTCTTT	CASRTGQGRWTEAFF
.	TRBV13	.	TRBJ2-7	TGTGCCAGCAGCCTACCACTAGACTACGAGCAGTACTTC	CASSLPLDYEQYF
.	TRBV12-3/TRBV12-4	.	TRBJ2-1	TGTGCCAGCAGCACCCTCCGGGAGCCTGGATGGGATGAGCAGTTCTTC	CASSTLREPGWDEQFF
few	TRBV29-1	.	TRBJ2-3	TGCAGCGTGGGGACCAGCCCCACAGATACGCAGTATTTT	CSVGTSPTDTQYF
many	TRBV9	.	TRBJ1-1	TGTGCCAGCAGCGTAGAGGTCAACACTGAAGCTTTCTTT	CASSVEVNTEAFF
.	TRBV20-1	.	TRBJ2-5	TGCAGTGCTAGAGCCGGGACTGGCCAAGAGACCCAGTACTTC	CSARAGTGQETQYF
few	TRBV15	TRBD1	TRBJ1-2	TGTGCCACCAGCGGTAAGGAGCGGACAGGCAGACTATATGGCTACACCTTC	CATSGKERTGRLYGYTF
.	TRBV6-5	.	TRBJ1-1	TGTGCCAGCAGTTACACTGAGGGAGGCACTGAAGCTTTCTTT	CASSYTEGGTEAFF
.	TRBV19	TRBD2	TRBJ2-3	TGTGCCAGTAGTCTCCTGGGACTAGCGGGAGCCGATACGCAGTATTTT	CASSLLGLAGADTQYF
few	TRBV29-1	TRBD2	TRBJ2-2	TGCAGCGTCGAGACTAGCTCGACCGGGGAGCTGTTTTTT	CSVETSSTGELFF
few	TRBV4-1	TRBD1	TRBJ1-2	TGCGCCAGCAGCCGCGGACAGGGGTCTGGCTACACCTTC	CASSRGQGSGYTF
.	TRBV9	TRBD1	TRBJ1-2	TGTGCCAGCAGCGTAGAGGAAGACAGGGTAGCATCAGGCTACACCTTC	CASSVEEDRVASGYTF
.	TRBV29-1	TRBD1	TRBJ1-1	TGCAGCGTTGACGACAGGGACACTGAAGCTTTCTTT	CSVDDRDTEAFF
few	TRBV6-1	TRBD1	TRBJ1-1	TGTGCCAGCAATACAGGGGGCTCGAACACTGAAGCTTTCTTT	CASNTGGSNTEAFF
few	TRBV2	TRBD2	TRBJ2-2	TGTGCCACCGCATGGCCTAGCGGGCTCCCTAACACCGGGGAGCTGTTTTTT	CATAWPSGLPNTGELFF
few	TRBV27	.	TRBJ2-3	TGTGCCAGCAGCTCCCATAGCACAGATACGCAGTATTTT	CASSSHSTDTQYF
few	TRBV10-3	TRBD2	TRBJ2-2	TGTGCCATCAGTCAGACTAGCGGGAGTTTAACCGGGGAGCTGTTTTTT	CAISQTSGSLTGELFF
many	TRBV25-1	TRBD1	TRBJ1-4	TGTGCTACCGGGACAGGGGGGAAACTGTTTTTT	CATGTGGKLFF
.	TRBV5-1	.	TRBJ1-1	TGCGCCAGCACCGAGGGGCTGAACACTGAAGCTTTCTTT	CASTEGLNTEAFF
.	TRBV14	TRBD2	TRBJ2-1	TGTGCCAGCAGCCCGGGACTAGCGGGAGTAAGGAATGAGCAGTTCTTC	CASSPGLAGVRNEQFF
.	TRBV20-1	TRBD2	TRBJ2-7	TGCAGTGCTAGAGACGTAGGGACTAGCGGGACCTACGAGCAGTACTTC	CSARDVGTSGTYEQYF
.	TRBV18	TRBD2	TRBJ2-1	TGTGCCGCAGACAGCGGGAGCGGCGATGAGCAGTTCTTC	CAADSGSGDEQFF
few	TRBV5-1	.	TRBJ1-2	TGCGCCAGCAGCTTGCCATCCTGGCAGGGGCTGGAAGGCTACACCTTC	CASSLPSWQGLEGYTF
.	TRBV27	.	TRBJ2-7	TGTGCCAGCCTAGGGACTGCGTCCTCCTACGAGCAGTACTTC	CASLGTASSYEQYF
.	TRBV20-1	.	TRBJ2-3	TGCAGTGCTGGGGGGGCTAGCACAGATACGCAGTATTTT	CSAGGASTDTQYF
few	TRBV19	.	TRBJ2-7	TGTGCCAGTAGTATGAATATGGGTCACGAGCAGTACTTC	CASSMNMGHEQYF
few	TRBV27	.	TRBJ1-5	TGTGCCAGCAGTTCACACGCAAATAGCAATCAGCCCCAGCATTTT	CASSSHANSNQPQHF
few	TRBV5-6	.	TRBJ2-5	TGTGCCAGCAGCTTTCAACACCTTAGGGAGACCCAGTACTTC	CASSFQHLRETQYF
.	TRBV7-8	.	TRBJ2-7	TGTGCCAGCAGCTTAGGGGCTCTGGGAGAGCACTACGAGCAGTACTTC	CASSLGALGEHYEQYF
few	TRBV27	.	TRBJ2-5	TGTGCCAGCAGTTTCCTCGGGGGCCAAGAGACCCAGTACTTC	CASSFLGGQETQYF
few	TRBV6-5	TRBD1	TRBJ1-1	TGTGCCAGCAGTTACGGGACAGGGACCGAAGCTTTCTTT	CASSYGTGTEAFF